This passage covers 25 T cell receptor beta chains from one sample sequenced in a study of blood T cell repertoires in COVID-19 (dated by TCRdb to about 2020). Library preparation employed the immunoSEQ multiplex PCR assay. This is the immuneACCESS table as TCRdb keeps it, with only in-frame sequences that have V and J called. A part of the clones is gone; compared with another copy, unresolved V genes explain less than half, and the rest is unexplained. The sample records more than 200,000 clones, roughly 91% of which are singletons. The top ten hold almost 4% of the sample. The sample consisted of PBMCs or T cells enriched from blood (not recorded which). All receptors derive from a woman aged 25 to 39 with acute COVID-19.

This clone showed up just a few times. The rearrangement links TRBV5-4 to TRBJ1-4; D is unresolved. This CDR3 contains 15 residues. Germline assignment: CDR1 SGHNT and CDR2 YYREEE (reference sequence). Trimming took off 3 bases at V and 8 bases at J, with 17 bases between the two ends. The CDR3 DNA sequence: TGTGCCAGCAGCTCCAACCTGGGGAGTAGCGAAAAACTGTTTTTT. Translating gives CASSSNLGSSEKLFF.

V gene TRBV7-6 combines with J gene TRBJ2-2, with a tentative D call TRBD1 (5 bases). Trimming removed 3 bases from V and 1 base from J, with 9 bases in between. Looked up from germline, CDR1 is SGHVS and CDR2 is FNYEAQ. This CDR3 is built from 15 residues. The CDR3 reads CASSLATENTGELFF. Here the CDR3 DNA reads TGTGCCAGCAGCTTGGCGACAGAGAACACCGGGGAGCTGTTTTTT.

In DNA, the CDR3 is TGTGCTAGTGGTTTGGGTCAGGGCGAGGAAAAACTGTTTTTT. This translates into CASGLGQGEEKLFF. The chain uses TRBV12-5 and TRBJ1-4, with D possibly TRBD1 on 5 matching bases. V lost 1 base to trimming and J lost 8 bases, with 11 bases between them. CDR3 size: 14 residues. CDR1 and CDR2 from the germline V gene are LGHNT and FRNRAP.

This chain joins TRBV10-3 and TRBJ1-2; D is perhaps TRBD1 (5 bases). Germline V gives CDR1 ENHRY, CDR2 SYGVKD. The CDR3 sequence is 15 residues long. The V end lost 6 bases, the J end lost 5 bases, and 19 bases lay between the germline ends. The CDR3 region has the DNA TGTGCCATCAGGACTGGGGCCAGATCAGAATATGGCTACACCTTC. As protein: CAIRTGARSEYGYTF.

This clone was counted a single time. V is TRBV4-1 and J is TRBJ1-5; TRBD1 matches at 7 bases. The CDR3 is 17 residues long. Trimming cost V 0 bases and J 4 bases; bases outside gene matches: 9. Germline V CDR1 and CDR2: MGHRA, YSYEKL. CDR3 sequence (DNA): TGCGCCAGCAGCCAAGACAGGCAGGGGGTATCAAATCAGCCCCAGCATTTT. Protein: CASSQDRQGVSNQPQHF.

The V call is TRBV25-1, the J call TRBJ2-5, with TRBD2 matching over 11 bases. After removal of 2 bases from V and 2 bases from J, the junction contained 10 bases not matched to a gene. CDR1 and CDR2 (germline): MGHDK, SYGVNS. This CDR3 has 18 amino acids. The CDR3 sequence is CASSEGKSSGGLQETQYF. The CDR3 DNA is TGTGCCAGCAGTGAAGGGAAGTCTAGCGGGGGGTTGCAAGAGACCCAGTACTTC.

This clone was counted between two and nine times. V usage is TRBV20-1 and J usage is TRBJ2-1, with D perhaps matching TRBD2 (6 bases). CDR1 is DFQATT, CDR2 SNEGSKA, per germline (reference sequence). This CDR3 spans 13 amino acids. Between the trimmed V and J ends, which lost 3 bases and 7 bases, there was a span of 13 bases. The CDR3 reads CSASGLKSNEQFF. The CDR3 DNA reads as TGCAGTGCTAGTGGACTAAAGTCGAATGAGCAGTTCTTC.

This clone occurred a few times. The chain links TRBV6-1 to TRBJ2-1; 7 bases line up with TRBD2. The trim removed 2 bases at V and 5 bases at J, leaving 6 bases unmatched. CDR1 MNHNS and CDR2 SASEGT come from the germline V gene. The CDR3 extends over 15 amino acids. In DNA form, the CDR3 reads TGTGCCAGCAGTGAAATGGTAGCGGGTAACAATGAGCAGTTCTTC. Protein sequence: CASSEMVAGNNEQFF.

This clone was detected only a few times. At one boundary the junction diverges from the germline segment, which might be a read error. The chain recombines TRBV25-1 with TRBJ2-7, with D perhaps matching TRBD1 (5 bases). CDR1 MGHDK and CDR2 SYGVNS come from the germline V gene. The CDR3 totals 11 residues. The CDR3 loop reads CASSDSTERDF. CDR3 bases: TGTGCCAGCAGCGACAGCACCGAGAGAGACTTC.

The genes are TRBV5-1 and TRBJ2-7, with 8 bases identical to TRBD2. The CDR3 is 17 amino acids. Trimming cost V 4 bases and J 0 bases; bases outside gene matches: 12. Germline V gives CDR1 SGHRS, CDR2 YFSETQ. CDR3 sequence (DNA): TGCGCCAGCAGCAAAAGACGGGGGGGCGACGGCTCCTACGAGCAGTACTTC. This encodes CASSKRRGGDGSYEQYF.

The V and J genes are TRBV7-9 and TRBJ1-1; D gene uncertain. Germline V lookup: CDR1 SEHNR, CDR2 FQNEAQ (reference sequence). The CDR3 spans 15 residues. V was cut by 5 bases and J by 0 bases, with 13 bases left in between. CDR3 nucleotides: TGTGCCAGCAGCCAAAGCTGGGCGATGAACACTGAAGCTTTCTTT. As protein: CASSQSWAMNTEAFF.

V usage is TRBV2 and J usage is TRBJ1-4, with D possibly TRBD1 on 5 matching bases. This CDR3 has 15 residues. Trimming shortened V by 7 bases and J by 0 bases, and 12 bases separated the two germline ends. Germline lookup yields CDR1 SNHLY and CDR2 FYNNEI. This chain's CDR3 is CASITGSATNEKLFF. The CDR3 DNA is TGTGCCAGCATAACAGGATCCGCAACTAATGAAAAACTGTTTTTT.

The genes are TRBV4-1 and TRBJ1-5, with D uncertain. CDR3 length equals 15 residues. Germline CDR1 MGHRA, CDR2 YSYEKL. Trimming shortened V by 3 bases and J by 0 bases, and 9 bases separated the two germline ends. CDR3 sequence: CASSQVRNSNQPQHF. CDR3 nucleotide sequence: TGCGCCAGCAGCCAGGTCAGAAATAGCAATCAGCCCCAGCATTTT.

The count of this clone is one. This sequence joins TRBV27 and TRBJ1-1; D might be TRBD1 (5 bases). Trimming left V 3 bases short and J 1 base short, with 9 bases between. There are 14 residues in the CDR3. The germline V gene encodes CDR1 MNHEY and CDR2 SMNVEV (reference sequence). The CDR3 DNA follows: TGTGCCAGCAGTTTTTGGCAGGGGAACACTGAAGCTTTCTTT. Its protein is CASSFWQGNTEAFF.

V is TRBV9 and J is TRBJ2-7, with 10 bases lining up with TRBD1. Germline lookup yields CDR1 SGDLS and CDR2 YYNGEE. CDR3 length: 15 residues. J lost 7 bases, V lost 2 bases, and 9 bases had no gene match. The CDR3 DNA follows: TGTGCCAGCAGCGTTCGGGGACAGGGGCAGGGAGAGCAGTACTTC. Protein: CASSVRGQGQGEQYF.

This chain joins TRBV9 and TRBJ2-7; a possible D gene is TRBD1 (6 bases). The length of the CDR3 is 15 residues. Germline CDR1 is SGDLS and CDR2 is YYNGEE. V was cut by 0 bases and J by 3 bases, with 13 bases left in between. CDR3 DNA sequence: TGTGCCAGCAGCGTAGATCCGGGACAAGGCTACGAGCAGTACTTC. It codes for CASSVDPGQGYEQYF.

This sequence joins TRBV19 and TRBJ1-2; a weak D match, TRBD1 (6 bases). Between the trimmed V and J ends, which lost 2 bases and 5 bases, there was a span of 9 bases. Germline V lookup: CDR1 LNHDA, CDR2 SQIVND (reference sequence). The CDR3 spans 13 residues. The CDR3 bases are TGTGCCAGTAGTATACTGGGGGCGTATGGCTACACCTTC. Encoded protein: CASSILGAYGYTF.

CDR3 coding DNA: TGTGCCAGCAGTGAAGCAGGGGGCTGGGGGACAGGGGAAGGCTACACCTTC. It is translated as CASSEAGGWGTGEGYTF. This chain uses TRBV2 with TRBJ1-2; TRBD1 matches at 10 bases. The CDR3 runs to 17 residues. V lost 0 bases, J lost 8 bases, and 12 bases stayed unmatched. The germline gives CDR1 SNHLY, CDR2 FYNNEI.

The V and J genes are TRBV29-1 and TRBJ1-2; the D is unclear. CDR3 size: 11 residues. Germline V gene sequence: CDR1 SQVTM, CDR2 ANQGSEA. The V gene lost 5 bases and the J gene lost 6 bases, with 10 bases spanning the gap. The CDR3 region is CSVQHVDGYTF. The CDR3 bases are TGCAGCGTTCAACACGTTGATGGCTACACCTTC.

This sequence joins TRBV2 and TRBJ2-7; D perhaps matches TRBD1 (6 bases). Trimming shortened V by 3 bases and J by 1 base, and 13 bases separated the two germline ends. Germline V CDR1 and CDR2: SNHLY, FYNNEI. The CDR3 length is 15 residues. CDR3 amino acids: CASSDPRGWSYEQYF. The CDR3 DNA follows: TGTGCCAGCAGTGACCCCAGGGGTTGGTCCTACGAGCAGTACTTC.

This clone has only one observation. This chain joins TRBV6-5 and TRBJ1-1; TRBD1 agrees at 7 bases. Per germline, CDR1 MNHEY and CDR2 SVGAGI. The CDR3 length is 15 residues. Germline trimming cut 3 bases from V and 3 bases from J; bases unmatched to any gene: 7. The CDR3, as DNA: TGTGCCAGCAGTTATTCCGGGACAGTGTACACTGAAGCTTTCTTT. It is translated as CASSYSGTVYTEAFF.

The rearrangement joins TRBV28 to TRBJ2-2; 10 bases are shared with TRBD1. CDR1 and CDR2 (germline): MDHEN, SYDVKM. Germline trimming cut 10 bases from V and 7 bases from J; bases unmatched to any gene: 6. The CDR3 sequence is 13 residues long. CDR3 loop: CATRQGASGELFF. The DNA for the CDR3 is TGTGCCACCCGACAGGGGGCCAGCGGGGAGCTGTTTTTT.

The V call is TRBV24-1, the J call TRBJ1-1, with D tentatively TRBD1 (5 bases). This CDR3 has 13 amino acids. Germline CDR1 reads KGHDR; CDR2 reads SFDVKD. Trimming took 10 bases from V and 0 from J, leaving 11 bases between them. The CDR3 DNA reads as TGTGCCACTGCTAAAGGGGTGAACACTGAAGCTTTCTTT. This codes for CATAKGVNTEAFF.

This sequence joins TRBV27 and TRBJ2-1; possible D gene TRBD2, 6 bases. Germline-derived CDR1 and CDR2 are MNHEY and SMNVEV (reference sequence). The V end was cut by 7 bases, the J end by 7 bases, with 20 bases between. The CDR3 sequence is 15 residues long. CDR3 nucleotide sequence: TGTGCCAGCAAGCCGGGCGGGGCCGAAATGAATGAGCAGTTCTTC. Translating it yields CASKPGGAEMNEQFF.

In this sample, this clone turned up a few times. J is TRBJ1-4 and V is TRBV6-5, with no clear D. V was pared by 2 bases and J by 8 bases, with 12 bases between. This CDR3 has 14 residues. From germline, CDR1 is MNHEY and CDR2 SVGAGI. The DNA for the CDR3 is TGTGCCAGCAGTTACGCCAGACATTCCGAAAAACTGTTTTTT. This encodes CASSYARHSEKLFF.